Given below is one T cell receptor (beta chain) in context. Its cognate antigen is unknown. These data come from a study of cytomegalovirus exposure and HLA in healthy donors. Across the whole study: The approximately 110 validation repertoires were reported in a later analysis to have been generated on the same platform as the approximately 600 first-cohort repertoires.

Looked up from germline, CDR1 is MDHEN and CDR2 is SYDVKM. J gave up 6 bases and V 6 bases, and 7 bases lay outside the gene matches. The CDR3 has 14 amino acids. Overall study results and limits: It was confirmed in vitro that a few of the CMV-associated chains were specific for CMV antigens. The tendency of first-cohort TCR clusters to co-occur in the 120 validation repertoires was the finding of a later analysis. A classifier reportedly called cytomegalovirus status with high sensitivity and specificity.

Data came from immunoSEQ multiplex PCR; TCRdb stores just in-frame clones and leaves some out. This table has some 49,000 clones, around 94% appearing once. The sequence was obtained from a woman in her late teens or twenties in good health and CMV-seropositive. The gene calls are TRBV28 and TRBJ1-1, with TRBD1 matching over 10 bases. The sequencing input was PBMCs. This CDR3 reads CASSLDRGWSEAFF. In DNA, the CDR3 is TGTGCCAGCAGCCTGGACAGGGGGTGGTCTGAAGCTTTCTTT.